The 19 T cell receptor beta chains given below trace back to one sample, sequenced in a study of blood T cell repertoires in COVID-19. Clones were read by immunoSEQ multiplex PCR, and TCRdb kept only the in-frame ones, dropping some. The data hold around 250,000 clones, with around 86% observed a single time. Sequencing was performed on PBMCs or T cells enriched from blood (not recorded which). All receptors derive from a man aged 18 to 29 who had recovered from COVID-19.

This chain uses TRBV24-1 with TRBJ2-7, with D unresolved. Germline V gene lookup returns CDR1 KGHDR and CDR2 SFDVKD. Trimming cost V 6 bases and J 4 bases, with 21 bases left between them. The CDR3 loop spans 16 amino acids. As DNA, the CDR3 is TGTGCCACCAGTACGTGGGTCCAAAGTCCGACTTACGAGCAGTACTTC. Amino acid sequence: CATSTWVQSPTYEQYF.

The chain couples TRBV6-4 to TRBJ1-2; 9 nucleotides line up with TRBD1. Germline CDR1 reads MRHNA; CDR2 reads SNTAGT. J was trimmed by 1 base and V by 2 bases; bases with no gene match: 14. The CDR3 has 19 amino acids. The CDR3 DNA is TGTGCCAGCAGTGACACTATACTGCACGGGACAGGGATTAACTATGGCTACACCTTC. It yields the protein CASSDTILHGTGINYGYTF.

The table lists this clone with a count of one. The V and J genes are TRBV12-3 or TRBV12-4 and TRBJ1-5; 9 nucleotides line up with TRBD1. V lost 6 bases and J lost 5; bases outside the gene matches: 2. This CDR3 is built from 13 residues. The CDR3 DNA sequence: TGTGCCAGCAGACAGGGGGCGTATCAGCCCCAGCATTTT. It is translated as CASRQGAYQPQHF.

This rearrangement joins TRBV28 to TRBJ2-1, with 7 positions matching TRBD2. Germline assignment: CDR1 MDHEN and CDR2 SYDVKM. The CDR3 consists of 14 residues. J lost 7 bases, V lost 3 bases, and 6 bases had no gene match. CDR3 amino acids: CASSLGGSVNEQFF. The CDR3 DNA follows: TGTGCCAGCAGTTTGGGCGGGAGCGTGAATGAGCAGTTCTTC. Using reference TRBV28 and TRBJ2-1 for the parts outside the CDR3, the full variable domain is DVKVTQSSRYLVKRTGEKVFLECVQDMDHENMFWYRQDPGLGLRLIYFSYDVKMKEKGDIPEGYSVSREKKERFSLILESASTNQTSMYLCASSLGGSVNEQFFGPGTRLTVL.

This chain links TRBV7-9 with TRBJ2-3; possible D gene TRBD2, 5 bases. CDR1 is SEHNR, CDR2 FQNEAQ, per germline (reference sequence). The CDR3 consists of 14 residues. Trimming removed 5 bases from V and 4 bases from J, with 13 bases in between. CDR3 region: CASSPRGRPDTQYF. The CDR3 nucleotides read TGTGCCAGCAGCCCTCGGGGAAGACCAGATACGCAGTATTTT.

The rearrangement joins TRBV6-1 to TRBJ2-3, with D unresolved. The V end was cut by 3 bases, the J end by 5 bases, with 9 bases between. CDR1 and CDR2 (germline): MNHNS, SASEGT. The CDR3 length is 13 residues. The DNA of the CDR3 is TGTGCCAGCAGTGATCTATTGTTAGATACGCAGTATTTT. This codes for CASSDLLLDTQYF.

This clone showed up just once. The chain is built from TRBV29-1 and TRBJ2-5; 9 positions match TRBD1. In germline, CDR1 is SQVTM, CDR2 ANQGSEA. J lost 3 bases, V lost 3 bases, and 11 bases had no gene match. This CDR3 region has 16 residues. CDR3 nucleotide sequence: TGCAGCGTTGACCCAGGGGGGACAGGGTGGGAAGAGACCCAGTACTTC. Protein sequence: CSVDPGGTGWEETQYF.

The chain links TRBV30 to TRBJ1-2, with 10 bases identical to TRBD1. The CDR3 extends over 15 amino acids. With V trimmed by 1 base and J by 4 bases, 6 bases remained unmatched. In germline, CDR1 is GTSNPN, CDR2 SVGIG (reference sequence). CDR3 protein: CAWSAGTGEIYGYTF. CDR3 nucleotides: TGTGCCTGGAGTGCCGGGACAGGGGAGATCTATGGCTACACCTTC.

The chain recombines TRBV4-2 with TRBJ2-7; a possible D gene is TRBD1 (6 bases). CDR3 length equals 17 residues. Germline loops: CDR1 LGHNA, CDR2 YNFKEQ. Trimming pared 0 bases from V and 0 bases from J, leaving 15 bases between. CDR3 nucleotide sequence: TGTGCCAGCAGCCAAGATCCAGGGGCGGCAAGCTCCTACGAGCAGTACTTC. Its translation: CASSQDPGAASSYEQYF.

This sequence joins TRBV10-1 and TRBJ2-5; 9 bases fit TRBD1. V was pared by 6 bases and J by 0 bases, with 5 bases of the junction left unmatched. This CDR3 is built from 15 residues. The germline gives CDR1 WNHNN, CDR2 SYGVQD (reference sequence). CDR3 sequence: CASSPGTGYQETQYF. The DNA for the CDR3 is TGCGCCAGCAGCCCCGGGACAGGGTACCAAGAGACCCAGTACTTC.

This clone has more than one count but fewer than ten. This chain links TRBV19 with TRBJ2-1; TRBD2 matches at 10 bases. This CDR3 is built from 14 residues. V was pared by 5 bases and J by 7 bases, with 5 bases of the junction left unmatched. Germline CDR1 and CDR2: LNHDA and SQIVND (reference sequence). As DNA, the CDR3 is TGTGCCAGTAGTTATGCTAGCGGGAGTAATGAGCAGTTCTTC. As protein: CASSYASGSNEQFF.

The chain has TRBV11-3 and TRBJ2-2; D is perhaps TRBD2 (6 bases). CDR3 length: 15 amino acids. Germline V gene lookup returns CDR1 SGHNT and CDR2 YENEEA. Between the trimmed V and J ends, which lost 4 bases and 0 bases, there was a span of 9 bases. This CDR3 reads CASSWRVSNTGELFF. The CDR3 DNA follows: TGTGCCAGCAGCTGGAGGGTCTCGAACACCGGGGAGCTGTTTTTT.

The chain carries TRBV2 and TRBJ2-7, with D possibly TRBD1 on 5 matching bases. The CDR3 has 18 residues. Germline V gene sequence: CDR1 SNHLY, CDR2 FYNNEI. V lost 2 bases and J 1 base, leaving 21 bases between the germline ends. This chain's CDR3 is CASSERRAGSAKSYEQYF. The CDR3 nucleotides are TGTGCCAGCAGTGAAAGAAGGGCAGGGTCAGCAAAGTCCTACGAGCAGTACTTC. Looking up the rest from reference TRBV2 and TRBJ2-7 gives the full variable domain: EPEVTQTPSHQVTQMGQEVILRCVPISNHLYFYWYRQILGQKVEFLVSFYNNEISEKSEIFDDQFSVERPDGSNFTLKIRSTKLEDSAMYFCASSERRAGSAKSYEQYFGPGTRLTVT.

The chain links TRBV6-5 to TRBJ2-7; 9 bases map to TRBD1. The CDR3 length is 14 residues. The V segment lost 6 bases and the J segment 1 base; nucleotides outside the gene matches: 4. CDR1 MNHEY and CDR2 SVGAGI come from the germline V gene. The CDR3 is CASSRTGDSYEQYF. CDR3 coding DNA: TGTGCCAGCAGCCGGACAGGGGATTCCTACGAGCAGTACTTC.

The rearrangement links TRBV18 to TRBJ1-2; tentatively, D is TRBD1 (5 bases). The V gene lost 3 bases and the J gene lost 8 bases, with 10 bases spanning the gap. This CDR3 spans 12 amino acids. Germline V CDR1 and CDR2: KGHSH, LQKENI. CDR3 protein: CASSPGGWGYTF. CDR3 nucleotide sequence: TGTGCCAGCTCACCCGGGGGATGGGGCTACACCTTC.

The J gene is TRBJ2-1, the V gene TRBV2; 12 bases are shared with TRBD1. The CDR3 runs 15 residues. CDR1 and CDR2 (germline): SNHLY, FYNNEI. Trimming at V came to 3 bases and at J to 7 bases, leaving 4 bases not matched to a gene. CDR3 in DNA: TGTGCCAGCAGTGAGGGACAGGGGGCATGGAATGAGCAGTTCTTC. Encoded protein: CASSEGQGAWNEQFF.

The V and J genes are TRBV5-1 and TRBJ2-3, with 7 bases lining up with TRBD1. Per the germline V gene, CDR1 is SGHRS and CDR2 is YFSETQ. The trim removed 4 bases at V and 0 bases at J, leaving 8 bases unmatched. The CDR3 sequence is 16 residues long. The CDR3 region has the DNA TGCGCCAGCAGCGGCACAGGGACAGCTAGCACAGATACGCAGTATTTT. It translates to CASSGTGTASTDTQYF.

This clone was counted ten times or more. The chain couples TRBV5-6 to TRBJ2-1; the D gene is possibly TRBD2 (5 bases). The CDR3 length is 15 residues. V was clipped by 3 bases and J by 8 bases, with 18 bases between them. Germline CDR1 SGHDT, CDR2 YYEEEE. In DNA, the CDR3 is TGTGCCAGCAGCTCCGGACTTTCTCATTACGATGAGCAGTTCTTC. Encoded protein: CASSSGLSHYDEQFF.

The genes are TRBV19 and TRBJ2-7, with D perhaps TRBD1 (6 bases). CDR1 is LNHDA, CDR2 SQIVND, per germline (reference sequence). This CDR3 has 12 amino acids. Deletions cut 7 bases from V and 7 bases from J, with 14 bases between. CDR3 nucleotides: TGTGCCAGTACGCAGGGGTCGGGGGAGCAGTACTTC. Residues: CASTQGSGEQYF.